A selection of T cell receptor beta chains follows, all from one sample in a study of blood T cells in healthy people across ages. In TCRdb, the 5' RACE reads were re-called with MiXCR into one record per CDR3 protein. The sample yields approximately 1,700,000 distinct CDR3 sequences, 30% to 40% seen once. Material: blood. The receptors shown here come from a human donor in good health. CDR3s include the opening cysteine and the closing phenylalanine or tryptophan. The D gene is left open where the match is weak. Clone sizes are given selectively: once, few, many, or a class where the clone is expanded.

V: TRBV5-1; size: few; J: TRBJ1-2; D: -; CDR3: CASSFGKDIPGYTF; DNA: TGCGCCAGCAGCTTCGGGAAGGACATTCCTGGCTACACCTTC
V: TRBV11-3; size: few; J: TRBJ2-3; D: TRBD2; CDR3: CASSHRGTSGTDTQYF; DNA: TGTGCCAGCAGCCATCGAGGGACTAGCGGCACAGATACGCAGTATTTT
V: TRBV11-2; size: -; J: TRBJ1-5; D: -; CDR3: CASSTGLGVQPQHF; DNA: TGTGCCAGCAGTACAGGGCTAGGGGTTCAGCCCCAGCATTTT
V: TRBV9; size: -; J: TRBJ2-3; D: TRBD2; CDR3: CASSVEPAGGPGTDTQYF; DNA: TGTGCCAGCAGCGTAGAGCCAGCGGGGGGGCCGGGCACAGATACGCAGTATTTT
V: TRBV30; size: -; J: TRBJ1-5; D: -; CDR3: CAWSPQGNSNQPQHF; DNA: TGTGCCTGGAGTCCCCAGGGGAATAGCAATCAGCCCCAGCATTTT
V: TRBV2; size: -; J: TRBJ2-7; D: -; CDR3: CASKGGWNYEQYF; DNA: TGTGCCAGCAAGGGTGGGTGGAACTACGAGCAGTACTTC
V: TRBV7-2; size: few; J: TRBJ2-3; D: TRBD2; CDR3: CASSLGGRGEGDTQYF; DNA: TGTGCCAGCAGCCTAGGTGGGCGGGGGGAGGGAGATACGCAGTATTTT
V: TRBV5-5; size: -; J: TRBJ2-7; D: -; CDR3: CASSSRGGFSYEQYF; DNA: TGTGCCAGCAGCTCTAGGGGGGGCTTTTCCTACGAGCAGTACTTC
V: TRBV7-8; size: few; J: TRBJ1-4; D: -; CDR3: CASSPTDHNEKLFF; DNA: TGTGCCAGCAGCCCGACAGACCATAATGAAAAACTGTTTTTT
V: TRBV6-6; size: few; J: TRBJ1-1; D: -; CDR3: CASSQPGDHTEAFF; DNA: TGTGCCAGCAGCCAGCCGGGTGACCACACTGAAGCTTTCTTT
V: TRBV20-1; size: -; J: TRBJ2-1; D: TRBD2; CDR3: CSARDRRGGRNEQFF; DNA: TGCAGTGCTAGAGATCGCCGGGGGGGCCGGAATGAGCAGTTCTTC
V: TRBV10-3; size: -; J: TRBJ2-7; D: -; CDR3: CAIKQDPPYEQYF; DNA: TGTGCCATCAAGCAGGACCCTCCCTACGAGCAGTACTTC
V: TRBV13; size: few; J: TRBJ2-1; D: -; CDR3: CASSPRGQGLYNEQFF; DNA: TGTGCCAGCAGCCCCCGGGGGCAGGGACTATACAATGAGCAGTTCTTC
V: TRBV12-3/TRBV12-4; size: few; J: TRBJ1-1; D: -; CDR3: CASSRTAGMNTEAFF; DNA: TGTGCCAGCAGTAGGACAGCGGGGATGAACACTGAAGCTTTCTTT
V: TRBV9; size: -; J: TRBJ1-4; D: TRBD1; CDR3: CASSVAGQGPNEKLFF; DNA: TGTGCCAGCAGCGTAGCGGGACAGGGGCCTAATGAAAAACTGTTTTTT
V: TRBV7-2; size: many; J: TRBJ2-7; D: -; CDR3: CASSLDISEQYF; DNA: TGTGCCAGCAGCTTAGATATCTCCGAGCAGTACTTC
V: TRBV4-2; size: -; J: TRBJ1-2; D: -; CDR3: CASRLAANYGYTF; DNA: TGTGCCAGCCGCCTCGCTGCTAACTATGGCTACACCTTC
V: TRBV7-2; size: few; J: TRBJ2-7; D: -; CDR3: CASSLGVAKTYEQYF; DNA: TGTGCCAGCAGCTTAGGAGTTGCCAAAACCTACGAGCAGTACTTC
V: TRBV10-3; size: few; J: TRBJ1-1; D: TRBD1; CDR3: CAISDQDRAVGEAFF; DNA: TGTGCCATCAGTGACCAGGACAGGGCGGTTGGTGAAGCTTTCTTT
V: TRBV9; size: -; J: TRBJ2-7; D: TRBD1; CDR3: CASSEGAGSYEQYF; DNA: TGTGCCAGCAGTGAGGGGGCAGGGTCCTACGAGCAGTACTTC
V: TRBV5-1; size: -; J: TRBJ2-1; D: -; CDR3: CASSLVGGPEQFF; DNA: TGCGCCAGCAGCTTGGTGGGGGGGCCTGAGCAGTTCTTC
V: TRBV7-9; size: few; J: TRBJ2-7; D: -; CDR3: CASSLVSGTPTYEQYF; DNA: TGTGCCAGCAGCTTAGTTTCCGGGACACCGACCTACGAGCAGTACTTC
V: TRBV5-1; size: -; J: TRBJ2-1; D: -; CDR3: CASSPPGPNNEQFF; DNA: TGCGCCAGCAGCCCACCGGGACCGAACAATGAGCAGTTCTTC
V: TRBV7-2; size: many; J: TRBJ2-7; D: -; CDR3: CASSLGGLGYEQYF; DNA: TGTGCCAGCAGCTTAGGAGGTCTGGGCTACGAGCAGTACTTC
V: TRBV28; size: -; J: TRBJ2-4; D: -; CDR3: CSSRSDRTGIAKNIQYF; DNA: TGTTCCAGCAGATCCGACAGGACTGGGATAGCCAAAAACATTCAGTACTTC
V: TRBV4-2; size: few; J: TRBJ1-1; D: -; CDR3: CASSHLLMNTEAFF; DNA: TGTGCCAGCAGCCACCTGCTCATGAACACTGAAGCTTTCTTT
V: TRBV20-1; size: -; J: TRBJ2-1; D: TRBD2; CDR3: CSAMGLAGPRSYNEQFF; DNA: TGCAGTGCTATGGGACTAGCGGGGCCCCGATCCTACAATGAGCAGTTCTTC
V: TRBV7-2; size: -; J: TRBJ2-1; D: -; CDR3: CASSAPLAGAYNEQFF; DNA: TGTGCCAGCAGCGCCCCACTGGCGGGGGCATACAATGAGCAGTTCTTC
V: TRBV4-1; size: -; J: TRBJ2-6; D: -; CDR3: CASNHVNSGANVLTF; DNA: TGCGCCAGCAACCACGTGAACTCTGGGGCCAACGTCCTGACTTTC
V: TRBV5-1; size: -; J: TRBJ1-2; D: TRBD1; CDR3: CASSGTIGTAHGYTF; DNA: TGCGCCAGCAGCGGCACCATAGGGACAGCCCATGGCTACACCTTC
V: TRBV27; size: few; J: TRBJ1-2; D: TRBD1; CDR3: CASTMTGSNYGYTF; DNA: TGTGCCAGCACTATGACAGGGTCTAACTATGGCTACACCTTC
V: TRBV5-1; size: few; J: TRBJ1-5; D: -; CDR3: CASSRTGLSNQPQHF; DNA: TGCGCCAGCAGCCGCACAGGATTAAGCAATCAGCCCCAGCATTTT